Listed here are 27 T cell receptor beta chains from one sample, sequenced in a study of shared clonotypes between healthy human individuals. CD8 cells regarded as naive lacked CD45RO, were positively chosen for CCR7, and omitted terminally differentiated effector memory CD45RA+ cells. Sequenced by immunoSEQ multiplex PCR; TCRdb stores in-frame clones only, minus some. This table has 1.5 million to 2.5 million clones, approximately 95% appearing once. Sequencing used naive CD8+ T cells sorted from blood. Source of these receptors: a man between 18 and 29 years old in good health.

This chain links TRBV25-1 with TRBJ2-5; D assignment may be TRBD1 or TRBD2 (5 bases each). The germline CDR1 and CDR2 sequences are MGHDK and SYGVNS. Trimming shortened V by 1 base and J by 4 bases, and 10 bases separated the two germline ends. The CDR3 is made up of 14 amino acids. The CDR3 spells CASSEWDGPETQYF. In nucleotides, the CDR3 is TGTGCCAGCAGTGAATGGGACGGCCCAGAGACCCAGTACTTC.

This clone was observed a single time. The chain uses TRBV14 and TRBJ2-6; no clear D. From germline, CDR1 is SGHDN and CDR2 FVKESK. The CDR3 covers 14 residues. The V end lost 1 base, the J end lost 2 bases, and 3 bases lay between the germline ends. CDR3 residues: CASSQVTGANVLTF. The CDR3 DNA is TGTGCCAGCAGCCAAGTTACTGGGGCCAACGTCCTGACTTTC.

The V gene is TRBV10-3, the J gene TRBJ2-1, with D perhaps given as TRBD1 or TRBD2 (5 bases each). V lost 6 bases, J lost 0 bases, and 12 bases lay in between. This CDR3 spans 15 amino acids. Germline CDR1 is ENHRY and CDR2 is SYGVKD. CDR3 loop: CAISPGTSSYNEQFF. The CDR3, as DNA: TGTGCCATCAGCCCCGGGACCAGCTCCTACAATGAGCAGTTCTTC.

Concerning this clone: This CDR3 is also generated by other DNA sequences in the sample. The chain uses TRBV19 and TRBJ2-7, with D perhaps matching TRBD2 (7 bases). The V end was cut by 5 bases, the J end by 1 base, with 12 bases between. Germline loops: CDR1 LNHDA, CDR2 SQIVND (reference sequence). The CDR3 totals 14 residues. The CDR3 DNA follows: TGTGCCAGTAGTCCCAGGGGAGGGTCCTACGAGCAGTACTTC. This translates into CASSPRGGSYEQYF.

CDR3 DNA: TGTGCCAGCAGCCCCCGGACTAGCGGGGTTGGCTACAATGAGCAGTTCTTC. Translation: CASSPRTSGVGYNEQFF. The V gene is TRBV27, the J gene TRBJ2-1; 12 bases are shared with TRBD2. There are 17 residues in the CDR3. After removal of 6 bases from V and 3 bases from J, the junction contained 9 bases not matched to a gene. The germline V gene encodes CDR1 MNHEY and CDR2 SMNVEV (reference sequence).

CDR3 sequence (DNA): TGCGCCAGCAGCCATACACTAGCGTCCCAAGAGACCCAGTACTTC. It is translated as CASSHTLASQETQYF. The genes are TRBV5-1 and TRBJ2-5; 7 positions match TRBD2. CDR3 size: 15 residues. The V segment lost 4 bases and the J segment 1 base; nucleotides outside the gene matches: 7. Germline values: CDR1 SGHRS, CDR2 YFSETQ.

The chain couples TRBV6-5 to TRBJ2-7; 14 bases are shared with TRBD2. Germline CDR1 is MNHEY and CDR2 is SVGAGI. The CDR3 length is 15 residues. V dropped 6 bases and J dropped 4; count of bases not matched to a gene: 5. The CDR3 spells CASRSGTSGSYEQYF. In nucleotides, the CDR3 is TGTGCCAGCAGGTCCGGGACTAGCGGGAGTTACGAGCAGTACTTC.

Only one count was recorded for this clone. V is TRBV7-9 and J is TRBJ2-7; 10 bases fit TRBD2. Losses at the gene ends were 2 bases for V and 3 bases for J; bases not matched to a gene: 10. The CDR3 length is 17 residues. The germline gives CDR1 SEHNR, CDR2 FQNEAQ (reference sequence). The CDR3 spells CASSLTSGNRKDYEQYF. The CDR3, as DNA: TGTGCCAGCAGCTTAACTAGCGGGAATCGTAAGGACTACGAGCAGTACTTC.

There are a few counts of this clone. Within the sample, other DNA sequences also encode this same CDR3. The chain uses TRBV9 and TRBJ1-1; D is unresolved. From germline, CDR1 is SGDLS and CDR2 YYNGEE. The CDR3 is 12 residues long. Trimming took off 0 bases at V and 3 bases at J, with 3 bases between the two ends. CDR3 loop: CASSVADTEAFF. The CDR3 DNA reads as TGTGCCAGCAGCGTAGCGGACACTGAAGCTTTCTTT.

The J gene is TRBJ2-1, the V gene TRBV7-9, with 7 positions matching TRBD2. Unmatched junction bases numbered 8, after V lost 0 bases and J lost 6 bases. The CDR3 sequence is 16 residues long. Germline V gene sequence: CDR1 SEHNR, CDR2 FQNEAQ (reference sequence). The CDR3 bases are TGTGCCAGCAGCTTAGCGCCTGGACTAGGTGTCAATGAGCAGTTCTTC. This codes for CASSLAPGLGVNEQFF.

The V call is TRBV27, the J call TRBJ1-3; D is uncertain. V dropped 0 bases and J dropped 0 bases, with 9 bases sitting between them. From germline, CDR1 is MNHEY and CDR2 SMNVEV (reference sequence). The CDR3 extends over 16 amino acids. CDR3: CASSLSPGTSGNTIYF. CDR3 nucleotides: TGTGCCAGCAGTTTATCGCCAGGAACCTCTGGAAACACCATATATTTT.

In this sample, this clone turned up once. The chain carries TRBV27 and TRBJ2-1; D is unclear. The V gene's germline CDR1 is MNHEY and CDR2 SMNVEV (reference sequence). V dropped 5 bases and J dropped 8 bases, with 10 bases sitting between them. The CDR3 extends over 12 amino acids. Written as DNA, the CDR3 is TGTGCCAGCAGTCTATTAGACGATGAGCAGTTCTTC. Protein product: CASSLLDDEQFF.

The chain recombines TRBV10-3 with TRBJ2-3; 12 nucleotides line up with TRBD2. This CDR3 is built from 17 residues. J was trimmed by 3 bases and V by 0 bases; bases with no gene match: 4. CDR1 ENHRY and CDR2 SYGVKD come from the germline V gene. The CDR3, as DNA: TGTGCCATCAGTGAGTCTGGACTAGCGGGATTGACAGATACGCAGTATTTT. It codes for CAISESGLAGLTDTQYF.

The chain recombines TRBV6-5 with TRBJ2-2; possibly TRBD2 for D (6 bases). This CDR3 comprises 14 residues. Trimming removed 0 bases from V and 7 bases from J, with 9 bases in between. Per the germline V gene, CDR1 is MNHEY and CDR2 is SVGAGI. CDR3 in DNA: TGTGCCAGCAGTTACTCGGAGGGGCACGGGGAGCTGTTTTTT. This translates into CASSYSEGHGELFF.

This clone was counted a single time. The gene calls are TRBV9 and TRBJ2-5; 9 bases agree with TRBD1. This CDR3 comprises 16 residues. CDR1 and CDR2 (germline): SGDLS, YYNGEE. Trimming at V came to 3 bases and at J to 5 bases, leaving 11 bases not matched to a gene. CDR3 in amino acids: CASSAGDRDPHETQYF. For the CDR3, the DNA is TGTGCCAGCAGCGCCGGGGACAGGGACCCTCACGAGACCCAGTACTTC.

The rearrangement uses TRBV2 and TRBJ1-5; TRBD1 aligns across 8 bases. The germline V gene has CDR1 SNHLY and CDR2 FYNNEI. V shed 6 bases and J 2 bases; nucleotides not matched to a gene: 3. The CDR3 has 14 amino acids. CDR3 in DNA: TGTGCCAGCAGACAGGGGGTGGGCAATCAGCCCCAGCATTTT. Its translation is CASRQGVGNQPQHF.

For the CDR3, the DNA is TGTGCCAGTAGTATAGATAGTGGGACAGCGAATGAAAAACTGTTTTTT. It encodes CASSIDSGTANEKLFF. The rearrangement uses TRBV19 and TRBJ1-4; the match to TRBD1 covers 7 bases. The CDR3 has 16 residues. V gave up 0 bases and J gave up 5 bases; unmatched junction bases: 6. Germline CDR1 and CDR2: LNHDA and SQIVND (reference sequence).

A note on this clone: Other DNA sequences in this sample translate to the same CDR3. The chain combines TRBV7-9 with TRBJ1-1; the D is unclear. V was cut by 2 bases and J by 2 bases, with 6 bases left in between. The CDR3 consists of 13 residues. CDR1 and CDR2 from the germline V gene are SEHNR and FQNEAQ (reference sequence). The CDR3 is CASSLPLNTEAFF. In DNA, the CDR3 is TGTGCCAGCAGCTTACCCCTAAACACTGAAGCTTTCTTT.

The rearrangement links TRBV6-5 to TRBJ1-1; 8 bases align to TRBD1. Germline V CDR1 and CDR2: MNHEY, SVGAGI. Germline trimming cut 6 bases from V and 4 bases from J; bases unmatched to any gene: 4. The length of the CDR3 is 13 residues. CDR3 DNA: TGTGCCAGCAGCACAGGGGGAACCACTGAAGCTTTCTTT. Translated: CASSTGGTTEAFF.

In the case of this clone: This same CDR3 is encoded by further DNA sequences in the sample. The J gene is TRBJ2-5, the V gene TRBV19, with D uncertain. The CDR3 contains 13 residues. The germline gives CDR1 LNHDA, CDR2 SQIVND (reference sequence). V lost 0 bases to trimming and J lost 3 bases, with 5 bases between them. CDR3 region: CASSIDYEETQYF. In nucleotides, the CDR3 is TGTGCCAGTAGTATAGACTATGAAGAGACCCAGTACTTC.

Remarks on this clone: This sample also contains other DNA sequences that code for the same CDR3. This chain uses TRBV27 with TRBJ2-5; D perhaps matches TRBD2 (6 bases). CDR3 length: 14 residues. V gave up 2 bases and J gave up 4 bases, with 11 bases separating them. The germline gives CDR1 MNHEY, CDR2 SMNVEV (reference sequence). CDR3 residues: CASSLIGSGETQYF. For the CDR3, the DNA is TGTGCCAGCAGTTTAATAGGTAGCGGAGAGACCCAGTACTTC.

The J gene is TRBJ1-5, the V gene TRBV5-5; 7 bases are a match to TRBD1. This CDR3 is built from 15 residues. Looked up from germline, CDR1 is SGHKS and CDR2 is YYEKEE (reference sequence). V was clipped by 4 bases and J by 6 bases; unmatched bases: 10. CDR3 sequence reads: CASSTGQTEAQPQHF. The CDR3, as DNA: TGTGCCAGCAGCACGGGACAGACGGAAGCTCAGCCCCAGCATTTT.

V is TRBV7-2 and J is TRBJ2-2; TRBD1 aligns across 9 bases. CDR1 and CDR2 (germline): SGHTA, FQGNSA. There are 15 residues in the CDR3. J was trimmed by 4 bases and V by 5 bases; bases with no gene match: 5. CDR3 coding DNA: TGTGCCAGCAGCCCGACAGGGGGAGGCACCGGGGAGCTGTTTTTT. Translated, it gives CASSPTGGGTGELFF.

The V gene is TRBV11-2, the J gene TRBJ2-5; TRBD1 might be the D (6 bases). V shed 3 bases and J shed 3 bases, with 8 bases lying between them. This CDR3 contains 13 residues. Germline lookup yields CDR1 SGHAT and CDR2 FQNNGV. In DNA form, the CDR3 reads TGTGCCAGCAGCTTCGAGGGGGAAGAGACCCAGTACTTC. Its translation: CASSFEGEETQYF.

Comments on this clone: In the same sample, other DNA sequences code for this CDR3. The CDR3 coding sequence is TGTGCCAGCAGCGTAGTTGGGACAGGGGGCTGGACTGAAGCTTTCTTT. Protein product: CASSVVGTGGWTEAFF. This rearrangement joins TRBV9 to TRBJ1-1; 12 bases agree with TRBD1. CDR1 SGDLS and CDR2 YYNGEE come from the germline V gene. The V segment lost 0 bases and the J segment 5 bases; nucleotides outside the gene matches: 5. The length of the CDR3 is 16 residues.

The gene calls are TRBV6-5 and TRBJ1-3; D ambiguous. V shed 2 bases and J shed 3 bases, with 2 bases lying between them. Germline V gene sequence: CDR1 MNHEY, CDR2 SVGAGI. The CDR3 is 12 amino acids. CDR3 protein: CASSYNGNTIYF. The DNA for the CDR3 is TGTGCCAGCAGTTACAATGGAAACACCATATATTTT.

The chain couples TRBV7-8 to TRBJ2-3; D is possibly TRBD2 (6 bases). This CDR3 is 15 amino acids long. Germline values: CDR1 SGHVS, CDR2 FQNEAQ. V shed 1 base and J shed 4 bases, with 12 bases lying between them. As DNA, the CDR3 is TGTGCCAGCAGCTTAGGGGGAGGAGGCCCAGATACGCAGTATTTT. It yields the protein CASSLGGGGPDTQYF.